The entry below describes one TCR beta chain. TCRdb re-derived calls from the RACE reads in MiXCR, one entry per CDR3 protein. This sample yields under 300,000 distinct CDR3 sequences, of which approximately 8% are seen a single time; more than 1% belongs to the top ten. Germline V gene lookup returns CDR1 SQVTM and CDR2 ANQGSEA. The CDR3 is made up of 16 amino acids. Trimming stripped 0 bases from V and 4 bases from J, with 17 bases between. The data are from a study of human T cells and chemical hapten exposure. The wider study: From small differences in pooled library volume came most of the variation in per-sample TCR yields.

The time point is: pre-sensitization, week 0. The treatment was: therapeutic diphenylcyclopropenone sensitization with weekly scalp DPC. Every patch test was put on after a blood sample was taken. This material consisted of whole blood, taken in connection with sensitization to the hapten diphenylcyclopropenone (DPC). V is TRBV29-1 and J is TRBJ2-3; TRBD1 or TRBD2 may be the D gene (6 bases each). This clonotype was obtained from a man between 18 and 29 years old with alopecia areata. Some clones in this sample may be carry-over from other donors' samples. The CDR3 DNA reads as TGCAGCGTTGAAGATCTGAGGAAGGGGGGCCCAGATACGCAGTATTTT. This sequence encodes CSVEDLRKGGPDTQYF.